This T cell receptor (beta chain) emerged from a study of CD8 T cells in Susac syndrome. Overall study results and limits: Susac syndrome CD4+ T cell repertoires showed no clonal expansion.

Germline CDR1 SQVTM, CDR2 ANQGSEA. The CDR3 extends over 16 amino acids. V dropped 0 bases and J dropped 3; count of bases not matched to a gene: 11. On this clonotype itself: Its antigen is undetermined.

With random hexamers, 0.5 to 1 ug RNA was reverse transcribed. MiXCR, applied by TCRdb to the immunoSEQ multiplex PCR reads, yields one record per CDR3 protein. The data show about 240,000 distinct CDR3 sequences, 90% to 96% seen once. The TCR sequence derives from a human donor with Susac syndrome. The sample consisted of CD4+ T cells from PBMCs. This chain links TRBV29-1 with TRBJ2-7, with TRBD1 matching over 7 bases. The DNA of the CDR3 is TGCAGCGTTGAAGATCTGGGGACAGACAGGGTCTACGAGCAGTACTTC. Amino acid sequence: CSVEDLGTDRVYEQYF.